This passage covers 10 T cell receptor beta chains from one sample sequenced in a study of blood T cell repertoires in COVID-19. The table came from immunoSEQ multiplex PCR; TCRdb's copy has only in-frame clones and leaves some out. Among roughly 90,000 clones, approximately 85% were seen once, and the ten largest hold roughly an eighth. Specimen: peripheral blood. These receptors originate from a human donor in a cohort sampled during active COVID-19.

The gene calls are TRBV30 and TRBJ1-1; D is ambiguous. Between the trimmed V and J ends, which lost 5 bases and 8 bases, there was a span of 9 bases. Germline V gene lookup returns CDR1 GTSNPN and CDR2 SVGIG (reference sequence). The CDR3 length is 10 residues. CDR3 protein: CAWGRSEAFF. The CDR3 DNA sequence: TGTGCCTGGGGACGGAGCGAAGCTTTCTTT.

This chain links TRBV6-2 or TRBV6-3 with TRBJ2-5, with 10 bases that match TRBD2. This CDR3 is built from 14 residues. J lost 5 bases, V lost 4 bases, and 4 bases had no gene match. Germline V gene lookup returns CDR1 MNHEY and CDR2 SVGEGT. CDR3 in amino acids: CASSFQAGGETQYF. Written as DNA, the CDR3 is TGTGCCAGCAGTTTCCAAGCGGGAGGGGAGACCCAGTACTTC.

The chain uses TRBV7-8 and TRBJ2-1; 12 nucleotides agree with TRBD2. J was trimmed by 1 base and V by 4 bases; bases with no gene match: 11. The germline gives CDR1 SGHVS, CDR2 FQNEAQ. The CDR3 spans 19 residues. The CDR3 loop reads CASSSRGLAGGRSYNEQFF. The CDR3 nucleotides are TGTGCCAGCAGCTCTCGGGGGCTAGCGGGAGGGAGGTCCTACAATGAGCAGTTCTTC.

V usage is TRBV5-1 and J usage is TRBJ1-4; no reliable D call. V lost 3 bases, J lost 3 bases, and 9 bases lay in between. The CDR3 sequence is 14 residues long. CDR1 SGHRS and CDR2 YFSETQ come from the germline V gene. CDR3 sequence reads: CASSSGGPNEKLFF. In nucleotides, the CDR3 is TGCGCCAGCAGCTCTGGAGGACCTAATGAAAAACTGTTTTTT.

The chain has TRBV3-1 (or the pseudogene TRBV3-2) and TRBJ2-5; the D is unclear. CDR1 and CDR2 (germline): LGHDT, YNNKEL (reference sequence). With 1 base removed from V and 7 bases from J, the gap between germline ends came to 10 bases. CDR3 length: 13 amino acids. This CDR3 is CASSQGRGGTQYF. In DNA, the CDR3 is TGTGCCAGCAGCCAAGGCCGAGGCGGGACCCAGTACTTC.

This clone was counted between two and nine times. The chain is built from TRBV28 and TRBJ2-7; D perhaps matches TRBD1 (5 bases). V lost 7 bases, J lost 1 base, and 8 bases lay in between. Germline values: CDR1 MDHEN, CDR2 SYDVKM. The CDR3 spans 12 residues. The CDR3 sequence: CASIGASYEQYF. CDR3 sequence (DNA): TGTGCCAGCATTGGGGCGTCCTACGAGCAGTACTTC.

J is TRBJ1-1 and V is TRBV27, with D tentatively TRBD1 (5 bases). The CDR3 is 12 amino acids. Trimming shortened V by 2 bases and J by 4 bases, and 5 bases separated the two germline ends. Germline V gives CDR1 MNHEY, CDR2 SMNVEV (reference sequence). CDR3 sequence: CASSLRGTEAFF. CDR3 in DNA: TGTGCCAGCAGTTTAAGGGGCACTGAAGCTTTCTTT.

The chain couples TRBV4-3 to TRBJ2-2, with D unclear. V was clipped by 0 bases and J by 7 bases, with 9 bases between them. There are 14 residues in the CDR3. CDR1 and CDR2 (germline): LGHNA, YSLEER. The CDR3 region is CASSQETGYGELFF. The CDR3 DNA follows: TGCGCCAGCAGCCAAGAAACGGGTTACGGGGAGCTGTTTTTT.

The V and J genes are TRBV27 and TRBJ2-7, with 12 bases identical to TRBD2. V lost 5 bases and J lost 5; bases outside the gene matches: 16. Germline V gene lookup returns CDR1 MNHEY and CDR2 SMNVEV (reference sequence). This CDR3 is built from 18 residues. The DNA for the CDR3 is TGTGCCAGCAGTCGGTTTTTTCAGACTAGCGGGAGTTCCAACGAGCAGTACTTC. This codes for CASSRFFQTSGSSNEQYF.

This clone was recorded once. V usage is TRBV5-1 and J usage is TRBJ2-3; 15 bases are a match to TRBD2. Trimming took 1 base from V and 5 from J; bases not matched to a gene: 17. CDR1 SGHRS and CDR2 YFSETQ come from the germline V gene. The CDR3 runs to 21 residues. CDR3 sequence reads: CASSLLARTSGRASLKDTQYF. CDR3 in DNA: TGCGCCAGCAGCTTGCTTGCCCGGACTAGCGGGAGGGCCAGTCTAAAAGATACGCAGTATTTT.